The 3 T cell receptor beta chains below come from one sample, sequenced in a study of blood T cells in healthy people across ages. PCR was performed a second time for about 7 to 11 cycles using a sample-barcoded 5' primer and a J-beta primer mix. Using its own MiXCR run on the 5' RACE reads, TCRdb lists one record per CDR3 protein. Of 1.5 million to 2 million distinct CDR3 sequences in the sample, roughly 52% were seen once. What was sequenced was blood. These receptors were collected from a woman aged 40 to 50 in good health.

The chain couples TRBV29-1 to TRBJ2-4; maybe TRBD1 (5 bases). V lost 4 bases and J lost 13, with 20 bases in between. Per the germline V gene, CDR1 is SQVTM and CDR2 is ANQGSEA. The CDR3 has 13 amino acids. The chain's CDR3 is CSVVVQATYKQYF. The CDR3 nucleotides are TGCAGCGTTGTCGTACAGGCTACCTACAAGCAGTACTTC.

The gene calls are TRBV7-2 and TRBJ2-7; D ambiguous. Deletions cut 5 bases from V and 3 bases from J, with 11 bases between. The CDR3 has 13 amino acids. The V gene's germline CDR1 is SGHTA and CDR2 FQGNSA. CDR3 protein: CASSVTANYEQYF. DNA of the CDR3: TGTGCCAGCAGCGTGACTGCGAACTACGAGCAGTACTTC.

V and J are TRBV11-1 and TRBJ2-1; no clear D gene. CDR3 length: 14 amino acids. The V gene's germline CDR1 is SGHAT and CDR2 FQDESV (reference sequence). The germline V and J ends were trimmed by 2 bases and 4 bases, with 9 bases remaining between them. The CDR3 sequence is CASSLKFAYNEQFF. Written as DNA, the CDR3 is TGTGCCAGCAGCTTAAAATTTGCATACAATGAGCAGTTCTTC.